This T cell receptor (beta chain) is drawn from a study of T cell responses to AZD1222 COVID-19 vaccine. General study points: Vaccine-associated CD4 TCRs spanned spike, dominant at 160-218 and 743-854. Reportedly, nearly half the spike-specific TCRs target unmutated variant regions.

From germline, CDR1 is SGDLS and CDR2 YYNGEE. The CDR3 has 17 amino acids. The J segment lost 1 base and the V segment lost 1 base, leaving 8 bases of the junction unmatched. Repertoires were generated with immunoSEQ multiplex PCR, while TCRdb's copy carries only in-frame clones and drops some. Of just under 100,000 clones in the sample, about 88% were seen once. Details on this clone: What it recognizes is unknown.

This rearrangement joins TRBV9 to TRBJ1-3; TRBD1 matches 7 bases. The sequence derives from an adult in good health. This sample comprised peripheral blood, obtained on day 0 of AZD1222 vaccination. The CDR3 protein is CASSVSSGGKSGNTIYF. DNA of the CDR3: TGTGCCAGCAGCGTATCGTCAGGGGGAAAATCTGGAAACACCATATATTTT.